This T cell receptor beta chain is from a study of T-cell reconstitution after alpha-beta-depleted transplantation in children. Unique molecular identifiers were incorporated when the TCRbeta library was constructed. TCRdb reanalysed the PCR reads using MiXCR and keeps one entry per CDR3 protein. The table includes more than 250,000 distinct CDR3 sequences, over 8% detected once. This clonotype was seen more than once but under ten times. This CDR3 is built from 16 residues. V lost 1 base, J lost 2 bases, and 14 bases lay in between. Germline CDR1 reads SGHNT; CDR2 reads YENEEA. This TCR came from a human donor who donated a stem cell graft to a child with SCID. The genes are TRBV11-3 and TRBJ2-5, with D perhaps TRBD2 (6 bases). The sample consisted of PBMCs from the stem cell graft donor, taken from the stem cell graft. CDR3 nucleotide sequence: TGTGCCAGCAGCTTAGGGCGGCAGGGACTTCAAGAGACCCAGTACTTC. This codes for CASSLGRQGLQETQYF.